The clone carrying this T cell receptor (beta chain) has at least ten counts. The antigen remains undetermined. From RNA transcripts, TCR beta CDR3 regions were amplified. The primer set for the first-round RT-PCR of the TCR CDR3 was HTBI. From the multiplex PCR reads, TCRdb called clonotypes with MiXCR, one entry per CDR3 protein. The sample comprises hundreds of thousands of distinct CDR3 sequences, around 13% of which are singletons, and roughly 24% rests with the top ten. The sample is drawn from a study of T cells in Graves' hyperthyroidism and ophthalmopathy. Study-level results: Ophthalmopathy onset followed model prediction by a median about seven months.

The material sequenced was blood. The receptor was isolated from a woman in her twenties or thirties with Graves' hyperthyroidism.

The CDR3 DNA reads as TGTGCCATCAGTCCCCTCCTAGCGGGAGGATCCTCTTGGGATGAGCAGTTCTTC. Translated: CAISPLLAGGSSWDEQFF. The chain has TRBV10-3 and TRBJ2-1, with TRBD2 identical over 11 bases. After removal of 5 bases from V and 8 bases from J, the junction contained 17 bases not matched to a gene. CDR3 length equals 18 residues. The germline V gene has CDR1 ENHRY and CDR2 SYGVKD.